This T cell receptor (beta chain) was obtained from a study of blood T cell repertoires in COVID-19. The overall study: Acute and convalescent COVID-19 samples came from the United States, Italy and Spain. T cells, B-cell-depleted T cells, or PBMCs provided the cDNA or gDNA that served as material.

TCRdb's table, derived via immunoSEQ multiplex PCR, lists solely in-frame clones and lacks some. Here the sample spans about 57,000 clones, roughly 87% being singletons. This CDR3 has 15 amino acids. From germline, CDR1 is KGHSH and CDR2 LQKENI. With 3 bases removed from V and 2 bases from J, the gap between germline ends came to 13 bases. V usage is TRBV18 and J usage is TRBJ1-1; tentatively, D is TRBD1 (5 bases). Material for sequencing was peripheral blood. The source of this sequence is a woman aged 55-75 years with acute or convalescent COVID-19. CDR3 protein: CASSPIDGGNTEAFF. CDR3 coding DNA: TGTGCCAGCTCACCCATTGACGGGGGTAACACTGAAGCTTTCTTT.